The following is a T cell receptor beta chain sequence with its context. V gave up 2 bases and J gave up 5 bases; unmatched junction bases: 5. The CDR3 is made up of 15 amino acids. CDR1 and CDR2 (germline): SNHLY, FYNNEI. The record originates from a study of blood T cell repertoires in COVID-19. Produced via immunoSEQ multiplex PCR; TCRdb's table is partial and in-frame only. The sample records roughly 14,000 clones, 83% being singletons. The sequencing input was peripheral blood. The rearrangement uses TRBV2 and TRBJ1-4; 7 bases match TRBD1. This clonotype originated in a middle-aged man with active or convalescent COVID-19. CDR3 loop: CASSEFRDRNEKLFF. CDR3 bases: TGTGCCAGCAGTGAATTCCGGGACAGAAATGAAAAACTGTTTTTT.